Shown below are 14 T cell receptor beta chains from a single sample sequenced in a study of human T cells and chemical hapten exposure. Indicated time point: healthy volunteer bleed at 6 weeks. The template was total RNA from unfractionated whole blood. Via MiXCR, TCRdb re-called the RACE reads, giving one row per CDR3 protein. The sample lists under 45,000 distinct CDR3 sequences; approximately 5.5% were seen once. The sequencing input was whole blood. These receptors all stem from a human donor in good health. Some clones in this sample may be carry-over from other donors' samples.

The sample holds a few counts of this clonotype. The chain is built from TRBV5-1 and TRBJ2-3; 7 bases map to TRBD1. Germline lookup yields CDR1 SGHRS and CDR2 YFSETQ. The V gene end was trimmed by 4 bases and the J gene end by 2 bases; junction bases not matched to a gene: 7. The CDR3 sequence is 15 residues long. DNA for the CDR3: TGCGCCAGCAGCGACATACAGGGGACCACAGATACGCAGTATTTT. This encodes CASSDIQGTTDTQYF.

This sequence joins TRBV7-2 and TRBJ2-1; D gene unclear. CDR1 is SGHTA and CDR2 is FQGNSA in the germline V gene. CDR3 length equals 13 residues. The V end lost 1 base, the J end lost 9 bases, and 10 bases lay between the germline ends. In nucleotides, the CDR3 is TGTGCCAGCAGCTTAGTGATAGAAGGTGAGCAGTTCTTC. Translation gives CASSLVIEGEQFF.

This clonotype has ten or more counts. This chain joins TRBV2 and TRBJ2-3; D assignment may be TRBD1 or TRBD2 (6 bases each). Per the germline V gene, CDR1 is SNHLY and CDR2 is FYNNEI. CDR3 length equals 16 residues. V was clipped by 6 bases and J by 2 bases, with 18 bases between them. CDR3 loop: CASRGGRGVSTDTQYF. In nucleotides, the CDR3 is TGTGCCAGCAGGGGGGGTAGGGGGGTTTCCACAGATACGCAGTATTTT.

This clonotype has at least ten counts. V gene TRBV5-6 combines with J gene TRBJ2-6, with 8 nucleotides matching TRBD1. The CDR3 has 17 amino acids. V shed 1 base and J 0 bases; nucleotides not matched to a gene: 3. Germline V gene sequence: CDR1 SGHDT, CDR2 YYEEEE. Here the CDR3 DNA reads TGTGCCAGCAGCTTGCCCACAGGGGGCTCTGGGGCCAACGTCCTGACTTTC. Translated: CASSLPTGGSGANVLTF.

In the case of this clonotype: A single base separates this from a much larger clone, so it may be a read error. The chain's CDR3 is CASTPGTANPSWFWGYTF. CDR3 sequence (DNA): TGTGCCAGCACCCCGGGAACAGCGAATCCGTCCTGGTTTTGGGGCTACACCTTC. The V and J genes are TRBV28 and TRBJ1-2; D is unresolved. V was clipped by 7 bases and J by 8 bases, with 32 bases between them. The CDR3 extends over 18 amino acids. Looked up from germline, CDR1 is MDHEN and CDR2 is SYDVKM.

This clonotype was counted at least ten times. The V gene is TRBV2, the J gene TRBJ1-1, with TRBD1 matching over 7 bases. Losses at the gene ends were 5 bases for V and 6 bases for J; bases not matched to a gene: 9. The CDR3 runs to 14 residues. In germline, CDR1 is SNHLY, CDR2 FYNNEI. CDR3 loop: CASSTTGVQAEAFF. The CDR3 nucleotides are TGTGCCAGCAGTACTACAGGGGTGCAAGCTGAAGCTTTCTTT. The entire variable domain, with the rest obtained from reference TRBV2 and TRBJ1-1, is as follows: EPEVTQTPSHQVTQMGQEVILRCVPISNHLYFYWYRQILGQKVEFLVSFYNNEISEKSEIFDDQFSVERPDGSNFTLKIRSTKLEDSAMYFCASSTTGVQAEAFFGQGTRLTVV.

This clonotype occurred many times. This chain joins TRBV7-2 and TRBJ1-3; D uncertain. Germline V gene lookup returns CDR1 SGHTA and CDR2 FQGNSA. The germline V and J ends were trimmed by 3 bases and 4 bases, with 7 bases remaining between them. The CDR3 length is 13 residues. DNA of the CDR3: TGTGCCAGCAGCTTGTATGGCGGAAACACCATATATTTT. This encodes CASSLYGGNTIYF.

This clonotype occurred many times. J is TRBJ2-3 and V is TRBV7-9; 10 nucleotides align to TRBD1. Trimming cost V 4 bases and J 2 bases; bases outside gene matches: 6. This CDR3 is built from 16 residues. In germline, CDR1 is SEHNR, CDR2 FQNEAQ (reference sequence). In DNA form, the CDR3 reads TGTGCCAGCAGCTCCCGGGACAGGGGCTACACAGATACGCAGTATTTT. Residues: CASSSRDRGYTDTQYF. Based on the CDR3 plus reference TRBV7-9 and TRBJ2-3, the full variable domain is DTGVSQNPRHKITKRGQNVTFRCDPISEHNRLYWYRQTLGQGPEFLTYFQNEAQLEKSRLLSDRFSAERPKGSFSTLEIQRTEQGDSAMYLCASSSRDRGYTDTQYFGPGTRLTVL.

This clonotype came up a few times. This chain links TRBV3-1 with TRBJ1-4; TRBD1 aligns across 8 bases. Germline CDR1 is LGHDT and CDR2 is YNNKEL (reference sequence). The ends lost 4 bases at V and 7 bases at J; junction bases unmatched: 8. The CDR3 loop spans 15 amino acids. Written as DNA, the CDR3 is TGTGCCAGCAGCCTTGGACAGGGTATTGGTGAAAAACTGTTTTTT. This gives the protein CASSLGQGIGEKLFF.

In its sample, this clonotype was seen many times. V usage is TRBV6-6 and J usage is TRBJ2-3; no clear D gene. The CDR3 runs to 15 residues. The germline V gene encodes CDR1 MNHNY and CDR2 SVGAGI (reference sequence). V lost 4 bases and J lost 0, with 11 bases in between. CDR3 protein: CASSSPALSTDTQYF. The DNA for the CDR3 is TGTGCCAGCAGTTCACCTGCGCTCAGCACAGATACGCAGTATTTT.

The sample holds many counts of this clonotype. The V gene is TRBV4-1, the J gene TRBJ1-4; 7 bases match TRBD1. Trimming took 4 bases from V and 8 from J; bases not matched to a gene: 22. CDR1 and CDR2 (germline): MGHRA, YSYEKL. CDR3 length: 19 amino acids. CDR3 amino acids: CASSPGTDRAFRIGEKLFF. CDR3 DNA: TGCGCCAGCAGCCCGGGAACCGACAGGGCCTTCCGTATTGGGGAAAAACTGTTTTTT.

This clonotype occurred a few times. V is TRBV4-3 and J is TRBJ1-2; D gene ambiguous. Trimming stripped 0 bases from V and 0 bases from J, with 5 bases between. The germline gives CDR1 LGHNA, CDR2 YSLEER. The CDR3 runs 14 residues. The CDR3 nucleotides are TGCGCCAGCAGCCAAGATGGGGCTAACTATGGCTACACCTTC. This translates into CASSQDGANYGYTF.

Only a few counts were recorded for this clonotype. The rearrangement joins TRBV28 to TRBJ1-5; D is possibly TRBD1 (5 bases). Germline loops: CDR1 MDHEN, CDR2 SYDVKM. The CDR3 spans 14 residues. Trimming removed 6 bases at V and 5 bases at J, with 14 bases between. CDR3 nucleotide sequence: TGTGCCAGCAGGATAACATTAGGGGATCAGCCCCAGCATTTT. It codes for CASRITLGDQPQHF. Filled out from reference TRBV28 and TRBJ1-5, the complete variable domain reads DVKVTQSSRYLVKRTGEKVFLECVQDMDHENMFWYRQDPGLGLRLIYFSYDVKMKEKGDIPEGYSVSREKKERFSLILESASTNQTSMYLCASRITLGDQPQHFGDGTRLSIL.

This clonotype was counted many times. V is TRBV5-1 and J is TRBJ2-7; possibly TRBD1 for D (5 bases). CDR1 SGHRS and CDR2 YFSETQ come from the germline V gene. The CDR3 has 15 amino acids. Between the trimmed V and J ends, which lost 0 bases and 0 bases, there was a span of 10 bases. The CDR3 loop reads CASSLGTRSSYEQYF. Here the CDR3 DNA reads TGCGCCAGCAGCTTGGGGACACGTAGCTCCTACGAGCAGTACTTC.